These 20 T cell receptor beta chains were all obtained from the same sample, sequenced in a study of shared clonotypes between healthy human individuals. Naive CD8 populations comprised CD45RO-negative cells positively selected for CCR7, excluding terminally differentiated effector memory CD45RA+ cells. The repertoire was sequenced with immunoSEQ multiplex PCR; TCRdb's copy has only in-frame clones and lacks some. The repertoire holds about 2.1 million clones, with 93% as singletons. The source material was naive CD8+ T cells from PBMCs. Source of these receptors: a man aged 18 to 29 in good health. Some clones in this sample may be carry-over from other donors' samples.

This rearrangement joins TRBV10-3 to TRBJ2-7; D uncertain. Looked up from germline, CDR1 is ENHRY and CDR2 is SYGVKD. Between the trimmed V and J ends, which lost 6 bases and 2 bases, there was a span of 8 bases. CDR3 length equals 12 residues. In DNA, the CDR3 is TGTGCCATCAGCGGCCAGACCTACGAGCAGTACTTC. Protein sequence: CAISGQTYEQYF.

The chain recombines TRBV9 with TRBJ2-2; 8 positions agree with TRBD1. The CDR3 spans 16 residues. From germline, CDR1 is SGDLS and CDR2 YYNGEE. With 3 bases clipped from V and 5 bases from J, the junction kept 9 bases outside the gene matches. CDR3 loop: CASSGRLTGETGELFF. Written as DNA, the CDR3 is TGTGCCAGCAGCGGCCGTCTGACAGGGGAGACCGGGGAGCTGTTTTTT.

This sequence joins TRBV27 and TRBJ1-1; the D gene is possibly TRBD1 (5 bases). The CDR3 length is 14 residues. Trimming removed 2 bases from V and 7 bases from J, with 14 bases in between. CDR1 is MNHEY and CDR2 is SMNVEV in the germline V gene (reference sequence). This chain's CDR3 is CASSLRGPYNEAFF. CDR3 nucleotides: TGTGCCAGCAGTTTAAGGGGCCCCTATAATGAAGCTTTCTTT.

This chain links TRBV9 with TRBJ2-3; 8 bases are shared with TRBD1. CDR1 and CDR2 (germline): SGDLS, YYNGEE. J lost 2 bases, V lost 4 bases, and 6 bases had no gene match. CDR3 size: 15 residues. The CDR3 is CASSRQGHPTDTQYF. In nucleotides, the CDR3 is TGTGCCAGCAGCCGACAGGGGCACCCCACAGATACGCAGTATTTT.

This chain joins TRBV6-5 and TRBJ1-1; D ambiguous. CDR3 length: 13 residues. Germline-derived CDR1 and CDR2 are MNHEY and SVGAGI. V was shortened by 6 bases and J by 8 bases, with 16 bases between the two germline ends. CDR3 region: CASSPFVPPEAFF. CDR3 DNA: TGTGCCAGCAGCCCGTTCGTGCCCCCCGAAGCTTTCTTT.

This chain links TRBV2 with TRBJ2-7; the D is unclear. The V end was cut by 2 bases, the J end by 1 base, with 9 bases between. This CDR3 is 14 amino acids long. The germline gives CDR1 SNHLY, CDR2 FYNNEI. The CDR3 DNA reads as TGTGCCAGCAGTGAAAGTCCGGCATCCTACGAGCAGTACTTC. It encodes CASSESPASYEQYF.

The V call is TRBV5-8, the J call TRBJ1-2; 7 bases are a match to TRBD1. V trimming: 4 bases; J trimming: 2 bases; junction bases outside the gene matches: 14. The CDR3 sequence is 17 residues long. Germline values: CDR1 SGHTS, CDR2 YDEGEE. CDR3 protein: CASSDPDRAALNYGYTF. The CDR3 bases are TGTGCCAGCAGCGACCCAGACAGGGCTGCATTGAACTATGGCTACACCTTC.

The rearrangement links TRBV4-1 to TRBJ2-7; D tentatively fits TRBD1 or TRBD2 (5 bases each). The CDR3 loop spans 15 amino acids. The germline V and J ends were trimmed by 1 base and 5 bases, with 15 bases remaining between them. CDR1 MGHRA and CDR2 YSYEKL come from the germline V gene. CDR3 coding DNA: TGCGCCAGCAGCCAAGTGACGGGGCGAGGCCACGAGCAGTACTTC. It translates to CASSQVTGRGHEQYF.

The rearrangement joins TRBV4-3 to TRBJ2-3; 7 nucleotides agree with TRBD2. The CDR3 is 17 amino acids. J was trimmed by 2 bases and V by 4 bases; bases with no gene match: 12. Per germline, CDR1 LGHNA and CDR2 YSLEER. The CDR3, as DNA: TGCGCCAGCAGCCGCACCGTGGGGCGGGAGTACACAGATACGCAGTATTTT. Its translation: CASSRTVGREYTDTQYF.

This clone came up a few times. The chain's CDR3 is CASSFFSHNEQFF. CDR3 DNA sequence: TGTGCCAGCAGCTTCTTCAGCCACAATGAGCAGTTCTTC. The V gene is TRBV11-2, the J gene TRBJ2-1; D is unclear. Trimming pared 3 bases from V and 5 bases from J, leaving 8 bases between. The germline V gene has CDR1 SGHAT and CDR2 FQNNGV. This CDR3 contains 13 residues.

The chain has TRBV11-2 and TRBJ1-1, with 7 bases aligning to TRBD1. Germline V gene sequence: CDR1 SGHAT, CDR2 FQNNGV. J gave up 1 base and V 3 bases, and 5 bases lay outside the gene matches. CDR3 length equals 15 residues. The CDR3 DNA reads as TGTGCCAGCAGCTTGACAGGGCTCCCGAACACTGAAGCTTTCTTT. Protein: CASSLTGLPNTEAFF.

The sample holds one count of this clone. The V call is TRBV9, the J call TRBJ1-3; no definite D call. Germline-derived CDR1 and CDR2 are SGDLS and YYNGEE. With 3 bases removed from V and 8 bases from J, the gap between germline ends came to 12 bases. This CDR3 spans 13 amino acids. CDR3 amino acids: CASSARGGDTIYF. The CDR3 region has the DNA TGTGCCAGCAGCGCGAGAGGTGGGGACACCATATATTTT.

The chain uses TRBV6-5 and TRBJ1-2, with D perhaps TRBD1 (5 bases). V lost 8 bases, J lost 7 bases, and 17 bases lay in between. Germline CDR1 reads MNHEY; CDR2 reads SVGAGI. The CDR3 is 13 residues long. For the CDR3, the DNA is TGTGCCAGCGGGGCTGAGTTGAGGACTGGCTACACCTTC. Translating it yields CASGAELRTGYTF.

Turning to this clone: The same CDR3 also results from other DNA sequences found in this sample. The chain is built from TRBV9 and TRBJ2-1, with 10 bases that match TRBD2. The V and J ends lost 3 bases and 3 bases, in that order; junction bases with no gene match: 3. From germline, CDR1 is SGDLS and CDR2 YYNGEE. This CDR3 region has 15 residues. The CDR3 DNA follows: TGTGCCAGCAGCGCTACTAGCGGGATCTACAATGAGCAGTTCTTC. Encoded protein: CASSATSGIYNEQFF.

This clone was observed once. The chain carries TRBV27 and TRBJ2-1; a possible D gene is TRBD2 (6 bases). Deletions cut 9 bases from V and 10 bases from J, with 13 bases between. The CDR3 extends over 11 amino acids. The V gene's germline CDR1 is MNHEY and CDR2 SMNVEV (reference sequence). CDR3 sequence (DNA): TGTGCCAGTCTAGACCGGGGGGAGCAGTTCTTC. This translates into CASLDRGEQFF.

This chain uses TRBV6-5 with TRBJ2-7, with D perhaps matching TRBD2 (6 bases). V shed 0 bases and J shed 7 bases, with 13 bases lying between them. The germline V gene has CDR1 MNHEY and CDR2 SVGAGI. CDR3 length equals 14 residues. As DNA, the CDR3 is TGTGCCAGCAGTTACTCGCGGGACCCCGTGGAGCAGTACTTC. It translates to CASSYSRDPVEQYF.

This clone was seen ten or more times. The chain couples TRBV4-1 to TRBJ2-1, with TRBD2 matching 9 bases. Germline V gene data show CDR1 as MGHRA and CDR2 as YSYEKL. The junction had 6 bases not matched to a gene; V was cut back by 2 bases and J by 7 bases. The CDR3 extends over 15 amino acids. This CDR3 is CASSQRRAGGNEQFF. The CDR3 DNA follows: TGCGCCAGCAGCCAAAGACGCGCGGGGGGGAATGAGCAGTTCTTC.

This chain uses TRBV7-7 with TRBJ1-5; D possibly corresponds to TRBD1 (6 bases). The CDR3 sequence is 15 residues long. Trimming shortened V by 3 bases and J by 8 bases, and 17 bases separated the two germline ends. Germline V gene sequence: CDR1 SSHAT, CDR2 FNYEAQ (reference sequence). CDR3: CASSFPQQGVEPQHF. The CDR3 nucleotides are TGTGCCAGCAGCTTTCCTCAACAGGGAGTGGAGCCCCAGCATTTT. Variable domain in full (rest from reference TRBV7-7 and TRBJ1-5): GAGVSQSPRYKVTKRGQDVTLRCDPISSHATLYWYQQALGQGPEFLTYFNYEAQPDKSGLPSDRFSAERPEGSISTLTIQRTEQRDSAMYRCASSFPQQGVEPQHFGDGTRLSIL.

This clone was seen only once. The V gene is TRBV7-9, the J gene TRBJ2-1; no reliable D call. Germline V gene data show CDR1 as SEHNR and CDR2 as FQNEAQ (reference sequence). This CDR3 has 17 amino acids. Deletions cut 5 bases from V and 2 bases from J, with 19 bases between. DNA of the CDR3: TGTGCCAGCAGCCCTACCACTTATACTCCGGCCTACAATGAGCAGTTCTTC. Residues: CASSPTTYTPAYNEQFF.

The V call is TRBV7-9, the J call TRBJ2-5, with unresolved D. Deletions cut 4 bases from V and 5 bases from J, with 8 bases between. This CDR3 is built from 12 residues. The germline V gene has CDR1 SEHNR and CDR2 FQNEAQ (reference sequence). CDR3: CASSSLAETQYF. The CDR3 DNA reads TGTGCCAGCAGCTCCCTGGCCGAGACCCAGTACTTC.